The 29 T cell receptor beta chains reported below all come from one sample, sequenced in a study of human T cells and chemical hapten exposure (TCRdb year 2021). The receptor library was made with RACE. Data came from a NextSeq 500. TCRdb reanalyzed the raw reads on its own, using fastp at Q25 for trimming and MiXCR for clone calling, and kept in-frame beta chains. Each CDR3 protein gets just one entry, which takes the most common genes and DNA from the rows behind it. Present in this sample are nearly 110,000 distinct CDR3 sequences, 12% of which were seen just once. Clones ranked in the top ten supply 1.5% to 2% of the sample. The label giving this sample's time point can be read as: pre-sensitization, week 0. This sample's treatment or condition label indicates: therapeutic diphenylcyclopropenone sensitization with weekly scalp DPC. The sample consisted of whole blood, taken in connection with sensitization to the hapten diphenylcyclopropenone (DPC). These receptors originate from a woman aged 45-59 years with alopecia areata. Some clones in this sample may be carry-over from other donors' samples.

J is TRBJ2-6 and V is TRBV6-5; 8 nucleotides match TRBD1. Trimming at V came to 5 bases and at J to 0 bases, leaving 6 bases not matched to a gene. The CDR3 is 17 amino acids. CDR1 is MNHEY, CDR2 SVGAGI, per germline. Here the CDR3 DNA reads TGTGCCAGCAGTCACGGGACAGGTGACTCTGGGGCCAACGTCCTGACTTTC. It translates to CASSHGTGDSGANVLTF.

This clonotype was counted only a few times. The chain employs TRBV4-2 and TRBJ2-3; 10 bases are a match to TRBD1. The trim removed 3 bases at V and 4 bases at J, leaving 7 bases unmatched. This CDR3 spans 16 amino acids. The germline V gene encodes CDR1 LGHNA and CDR2 YNFKEQ. As DNA, the CDR3 is TGTGCCAGCAGCCAGCACGGGACAGGGGACCCAGATACGCAGTATTTT. Translating gives CASSQHGTGDPDTQYF.

The V call is TRBV5-4, the J call TRBJ2-1; 8 bases align to TRBD2. The CDR3 is 11 residues long. From germline, CDR1 is SGHNT and CDR2 YYREEE (reference sequence). The CDR3: CEVAGYNEQFF. CDR3 sequence (DNA): TGTGAGGTAGCGGGATACAATGAGCAGTTCTTC.

This clonotype has a handful of counts. The junction differs from germline at one of its ends, possibly a read error. This sequence joins TRBV2 and TRBJ2-7, with 8 bases lining up with TRBD1. Germline-derived CDR1 and CDR2 are SNHLY and FYNNEI. This CDR3 has 9 residues. The DNA of the CDR3 is TGTGCCAGCAGGACGGGACAGGTCTTC. Translated: CASRTGQVF.

V is TRBV5-1 and J is TRBJ1-6; the D gene is possibly TRBD1 (5 bases). The CDR3 runs to 14 residues. Trimming stripped 0 bases from V and 7 bases from J, with 8 bases between. Germline V lookup: CDR1 SGHRS, CDR2 YFSETQ. The CDR3, as DNA: TGCGCCAGCAGCTTGGGACAGCCCAATTCACCCCTCCACTTT. Its translation is CASSLGQPNSPLHF.

The chain employs TRBV28 and TRBJ2-1, with 12 bases aligning to TRBD2. Germline V gives CDR1 MDHEN, CDR2 SYDVKM. CDR3 length: 16 amino acids. The CDR3 region has the DNA TGTTCGACCACAAAGCCTAGCGGGGGGGCTAGGAATGAGCAGTTCTTC. Its translation is CSTTKPSGGARNEQFF.

The chain employs TRBV29-1 and TRBJ2-3; 7 bases agree with TRBD2. Per the germline V gene, CDR1 is SQVTM and CDR2 is ANQGSEA. J lost 3 bases, V lost 4 bases, and 1 base had no gene match. This CDR3 region has 12 residues. CDR3 in amino acids: CSVGGGTDTQYF. In DNA, the CDR3 is TGCAGCGTTGGGGGGGGAACAGATACGCAGTATTTT.

This clonotype was seen more than once but under ten times. V usage is TRBV10-2 and J usage is TRBJ2-3, with D possibly matching TRBD1 (6 bases). This CDR3 is built from 15 residues. V lost 3 bases and J lost 1, with 11 bases in between. CDR1 and CDR2 from the germline V gene are WSHSY and SAAADI. The CDR3 is CASSEWGPGTDTQYF. CDR3 DNA: TGCGCCAGCAGTGAATGGGGGCCCGGCACAGATACGCAGTATTTT.

The table lists this clonotype with a few counts. The chain combines TRBV29-1 with TRBJ2-3, with unresolved D. The length of the CDR3 is 13 residues. Germline CDR1 SQVTM, CDR2 ANQGSEA. V was shortened by 6 bases and J by 2 bases, with 12 bases between the two germline ends. In DNA, the CDR3 is TGCAGCGTCGCCCCCCAGGACACAGATACGCAGTATTTT. It specifies CSVAPQDTDTQYF.

This clonotype was recorded at least ten times. This chain uses TRBV29-1 with TRBJ1-1; 8 bases map to TRBD1. Trimming cost V 5 bases and J 12 bases; bases outside gene matches: 11. The CDR3 consists of 12 residues. Germline loops: CDR1 SQVTM, CDR2 ANQGSEA. CDR3 in amino acids: CSVHLGQGPTFF. The CDR3 DNA reads TGCAGCGTTCACCTAGGACAGGGCCCCACTTTCTTT.

This clonotype has more than one count but fewer than ten. The genes are TRBV2 and TRBJ1-1, with D hard to call. Trimming removed 5 bases from V and 4 bases from J, with 14 bases in between. This CDR3 spans 14 amino acids. Germline V gene data show CDR1 as SNHLY and CDR2 as FYNNEI. CDR3 DNA: TGTGCCAGCAGTACCTTACTACCCGGCACTGAAGCTTTCTTT. Encoded protein: CASSTLLPGTEAFF.

A remark on this clonotype: Because the CDR3 is missing its conserved closing phenylalanine or tryptophan, this is likely a read error. The rearrangement joins TRBV7-2 to TRBJ2-5; the D is unclear. This CDR3 spans 15 amino acids. Trimming shortened V by 2 bases and J by 4 bases, and 14 bases separated the two germline ends. Germline-derived CDR1 and CDR2 are SGHTA and FQGNSA. The CDR3 DNA reads TGTGCCAGCAGCTTACAGTCCTCTACCCCAGAGACCCAGTACCTC. It encodes CASSLQSSTPETQYL.

V and J are TRBV7-6 and TRBJ1-1; weak D call: TRBD1 (5 bases). Germline V gene sequence: CDR1 SGHVS, CDR2 FNYEAQ. The V end lost 5 bases, the J end lost 3 bases, and 10 bases lay between the germline ends. This CDR3 region has 13 residues. The CDR3 DNA reads TGTGCCAGCAGCCCCGTGGGGCACACTGAAGCTTTCTTT. Translation: CASSPVGHTEAFF.

CDR3 in amino acids: CSASSTGWAYEQYF. Written as DNA, the CDR3 is TGCAGTGCTAGTTCAACGGGATGGGCCTACGAGCAGTACTTC. This chain links TRBV20-1 with TRBJ2-7, with D possibly TRBD2 on 5 matching bases. Per the germline V gene, CDR1 is DFQATT and CDR2 is SNEGSKA (reference sequence). The CDR3 sequence is 14 residues long. V was shortened by 3 bases and J by 2 bases, with 14 bases between the two germline ends.

This clonotype was observed a handful of times. The chain is built from TRBV7-6 and TRBJ1-5, with 10 bases that match TRBD1. Germline CDR1 reads SGHVS; CDR2 reads FNYEAQ. The CDR3 has 15 residues. The J segment lost 5 bases and the V segment lost 5 bases, leaving 6 bases of the junction unmatched. CDR3 protein: CASSPGTGEDQPQHF. The CDR3 bases are TGTGCCAGCAGCCCTGGGACAGGGGAGGATCAGCCCCAGCATTTT. Supplemented by reference TRBV7-6 and TRBJ1-5, the full variable domain reads GAGVSQSPRYKVTKRGQDVALRCDPISGHVSLYWYRQALGQGPEFLTYFNYEAQQDKSGLPNDRFSAERPEGSISTLTIQRTEQRDSAMYRCASSPGTGEDQPQHFGDGTRLSIL.

V is TRBV28 and J is TRBJ1-6, with D hard to call. CDR3 length: 12 residues. Germline values: CDR1 MDHEN, CDR2 SYDVKM. Trimming took off 6 bases at V and 5 bases at J, with 5 bases between the two ends. The CDR3 nucleotides read TGTGCCAGCAGACAAAATAATTCACCCCTCCACTTT. Translation: CASRQNNSPLHF.

The V gene is TRBV6-6, the J gene TRBJ1-2, with a weak D call TRBD1 (5 bases). Trimming took off 3 bases at V and 8 bases at J, with 25 bases between the two ends. In germline, CDR1 is MNHNY, CDR2 SVGAGI (reference sequence). The CDR3 runs 17 residues. Here the CDR3 DNA reads TGTGCCAGCAGTTATGGCACAGGTCAAAAACTCTCACGGGGCTACACCTTC. Translating gives CASSYGTGQKLSRGYTF.

This clonotype was recorded many times. This chain joins TRBV6-2 or TRBV6-3 and TRBJ1-5; 9 bases align to TRBD1. The CDR3 is 14 residues long. CDR1 is MNHEY, CDR2 SVGEGT, per germline. Germline trimming cut 5 bases from V and 7 bases from J; bases unmatched to any gene: 6. DNA for the CDR3: TGTGCCAGCAGTCGTGACAGGGGGAGGCAGCCCCAGCATTTT. Encoded protein: CASSRDRGRQPQHF.

The table lists this clonotype with a count of one. The gene calls are TRBV5-1 and TRBJ2-7, with unresolved D. The germline V gene encodes CDR1 SGHRS and CDR2 YFSETQ. CDR3 length equals 15 residues. Trimming shortened V by 0 bases and J by 1 base, and 11 bases separated the two germline ends. The chain's CDR3 is CASSLEPASSYEQYF. The CDR3 DNA is TGCGCCAGCAGCTTGGAACCCGCCAGTTCCTACGAGCAGTACTTC.

This clonotype was detected many times. This chain uses TRBV28 with TRBJ2-7; D might be TRBD1 (6 bases). Germline loops: CDR1 MDHEN, CDR2 SYDVKM. This CDR3 spans 13 amino acids. V lost 6 bases and J 2 bases, leaving 11 bases between the germline ends. The CDR3 DNA reads TGTGCCAGCAGCCGACAGGCGGCCTACGAGCAGTACTTC. Protein: CASSRQAAYEQYF.

This clonotype showed up many times. This chain uses TRBV6-2 or TRBV6-3 with TRBJ2-1; 10 bases agree with TRBD2. CDR1 is MNHEY, CDR2 SVGEGT, per germline. J gave up 9 bases and V 6 bases, and 11 bases lay outside the gene matches. The CDR3 consists of 15 residues. The CDR3 loop is CASSLAGAAVAEQFF. The CDR3 DNA is TGTGCCAGCAGCCTAGCGGGGGCGGCAGTGGCTGAGCAGTTCTTC.

The CDR3 DNA reads as TGCAGTGCTAGGGAAATTACAGATCAGCCCCAGCATTTT. Amino acid sequence: CSAREITDQPQHF. The chain links TRBV20-1 to TRBJ1-5; D gene uncertain. This CDR3 spans 13 amino acids. CDR1 and CDR2 (germline): DFQATT, SNEGSKA (reference sequence). V lost 3 bases, J lost 5 bases, and 11 bases lay in between.

This rearrangement joins TRBV6-5 to TRBJ2-6, with no clear D. The CDR3 totals 17 residues. V was cut by 1 base and J by 0 bases, with 10 bases left in between. CDR1 MNHEY and CDR2 SVGAGI come from the germline V gene. DNA of the CDR3: TGTGCCAGCAGTTACTACAGCCTCAGCTCTGGGGCCAACGTCCTGACTTTC. Translation gives CASSYYSLSSGANVLTF.

The sample holds many counts of this clonotype. The rearrangement joins TRBV5-5 to TRBJ2-4; D possibly corresponds to TRBD2 (6 bases). Trimming cost V 3 bases and J 0 bases, with 13 bases left between them. This CDR3 has 16 residues. CDR1 is SGHKS, CDR2 YYEKEE, per germline (reference sequence). This CDR3 reads CASSSLARLAKNIQYF. DNA of the CDR3: TGTGCCAGCAGCTCACTAGCCCGACTAGCCAAAAACATTCAGTACTTC.

The V and J genes are TRBV4-3 and TRBJ1-1; D unclear. With 1 base removed from V and 1 base from J, the gap between germline ends came to 13 bases. In germline, CDR1 is LGHNA, CDR2 YSLEER. The CDR3 has 16 residues. CDR3 loop: CASSQGQVGSNTEAFF. CDR3 in DNA: TGCGCCAGCAGCCAAGGTCAGGTGGGGTCGAACACTGAAGCTTTCTTT.

The sample holds a few counts of this clonotype. The V call is TRBV6-6, the J call TRBJ1-3; a possible D gene is TRBD1 (6 bases). The CDR3 spans 15 residues. Trimming left V 5 bases short and J 0 bases short, with 11 bases between. CDR1 MNHNY and CDR2 SVGAGI come from the germline V gene (reference sequence). This CDR3 reads CASSTGQFSGNTIYF. The CDR3 DNA reads TGTGCCAGCAGTACAGGACAGTTCTCTGGAAACACCATATATTTT.

J is TRBJ2-3 and V is TRBV9; no clear D. This CDR3 region has 16 residues. Trimming stripped 4 bases from V and 0 bases from J, with 15 bases between. From germline, CDR1 is SGDLS and CDR2 YYNGEE. The chain's CDR3 is CASSKRNPSSTDTQYF. CDR3 sequence (DNA): TGTGCCAGCAGCAAAAGGAACCCTTCTAGCACAGATACGCAGTATTTT. The full variable domain, with the rest looked up from reference TRBV9 and TRBJ2-3, is DSGVTQTPKHLITATGQRVTLRCSPRSGDLSVYWYQQSLDQGLQFLIQYYNGEERAKGNILERFSAQQFPDLHSELNLSSLELGDSALYFCASSKRNPSSTDTQYFGPGTRLTVL.

This chain connects TRBV6-5 to TRBJ2-7, with 11 bases identical to TRBD2. The CDR3 is 15 amino acids. The V and J ends lost 6 bases and 3 bases, in that order; junction bases with no gene match: 7. Germline CDR1 is MNHEY and CDR2 is SVGAGI. The CDR3 nucleotides are TGTGCCAGCAGCCCAGGACTAGCGGGTTTCTACGAGCAGTACTTC. Encoded protein: CASSPGLAGFYEQYF.

This clonotype has ten or more counts. The genes are TRBV7-9 and TRBJ2-3; the match to TRBD1 covers 9 bases. CDR1 and CDR2 from the germline V gene are SEHNR and FQNEAQ (reference sequence). V shed 5 bases and J 4 bases; nucleotides not matched to a gene: 4. The CDR3 totals 14 residues. The CDR3 DNA sequence: TGTGCCAGCAGCCGTACAGGGGGCGCAGATACGCAGTATTTT. This translates into CASSRTGGADTQYF.